One and the same sample provided the 22 T cell receptor beta chains below, sequenced in a study of T cell responses to AZD1222 COVID-19 vaccine. TCRdb's table, derived via immunoSEQ multiplex PCR, lists solely in-frame clones and lacks some. The sample comprises about 88,000 clones, around 86% of which are singletons, and 2.4% rests with the top ten. The specimen comprised peripheral blood, sampled on day 0 of AZD1222 vaccination. The receptors shown here come from an adult in good health.

The rearrangement uses TRBV6-5 and TRBJ2-1; 10 bases match TRBD2. CDR1 and CDR2 from the germline V gene are MNHEY and SVGAGI. The length of the CDR3 is 16 residues. Trimming removed 2 bases from V and 2 bases from J; junction bases left unmatched: 3. CDR3 amino acids: CASSYGSGRAYNEQFF. The CDR3 DNA reads TGTGCCAGCAGTTACGGGAGCGGGAGGGCCTACAATGAGCAGTTCTTC.

In its sample, this clone was seen once. The chain uses TRBV7-3 and TRBJ1-3, with 8 bases that match TRBD1. This CDR3 has 16 amino acids. From germline, CDR1 is SGHTA and CDR2 FQGTGA. Trimming at V came to 5 bases and at J to 2 bases, leaving 8 bases not matched to a gene. CDR3 residues: CASSAQGEVTGNTIYF. The DNA for the CDR3 is TGTGCCAGCAGCGCACAGGGGGAAGTAACTGGAAACACCATATATTTT.

This clone was counted a few times. This CDR3 is CASSVGGLNYGYTF. CDR3 coding DNA: TGTGCCAGCAGCGTAGGAGGGCTTAACTATGGCTACACCTTC. The chain combines TRBV9 with TRBJ1-2; D is unresolved. The germline V and J ends were trimmed by 0 bases and 1 base, with 7 bases remaining between them. The CDR3 loop spans 14 amino acids. Germline V gene sequence: CDR1 SGDLS, CDR2 YYNGEE.

The chain joins TRBV7-3 to TRBJ2-7; 7 nucleotides match TRBD1. Germline CDR1 is SGHTA and CDR2 is FQGTGA. Unmatched junction bases numbered 9, after V lost 1 base and J lost 3 bases. CDR3 length: 16 residues. CDR3 DNA: TGTGCCAGCAGCTTAAACCCCGACAGGGCCAGCTACGAGCAGTACTTC. Protein sequence: CASSLNPDRASYEQYF.

The chain has TRBV18 and TRBJ2-4; unclear D gene. This CDR3 has 13 residues. The ends were cut back, 0 bases at V and 5 bases at J, with 5 bases in the middle. Per the germline V gene, CDR1 is KGHSH and CDR2 is LQKENI. CDR3 residues: CASSPPSENIQYF. The CDR3 bases are TGTGCCAGCTCACCACCCTCGGAAAACATTCAGTACTTC.

The chain links TRBV7-9 to TRBJ1-1; D is unclear. CDR1 and CDR2 from the germline V gene are SEHNR and FQNEAQ (reference sequence). Trimming took 5 bases from V and 3 from J, leaving 19 bases between them. This CDR3 is 16 amino acids long. The CDR3, as DNA: TGTGCCAGCAGCCTGCCGATGGGTAGGGAGGACACTGAAGCTTTCTTT. As protein: CASSLPMGREDTEAFF.

This chain uses TRBV2 with TRBJ2-7; 7 nucleotides align to TRBD2. The CDR3 loop spans 14 amino acids. The V gene end was trimmed by 4 bases and the J gene end by 2 bases; junction bases not matched to a gene: 5. In germline, CDR1 is SNHLY, CDR2 FYNNEI. The chain's CDR3 is CASSAVLAAYEQYF. As DNA, the CDR3 is TGTGCCAGCAGTGCCGTTCTAGCGGCCTACGAGCAGTACTTC. Combining the CDR3 with reference TRBV2 and TRBJ2-7 gives the whole variable domain EPEVTQTPSHQVTQMGQEVILRCVPISNHLYFYWYRQILGQKVEFLVSFYNNEISEKSEIFDDQFSVERPDGSNFTLKIRSTKLEDSAMYFCASSAVLAAYEQYFGPGTRLTVT.

V gene TRBV9 combines with J gene TRBJ2-1; D is possibly TRBD1 or TRBD2 (6 bases each). CDR3 length equals 15 residues. V gave up 0 bases and J gave up 1 base, with 8 bases separating them. Germline V lookup: CDR1 SGDLS, CDR2 YYNGEE. CDR3: CASSVGGASYNEQFF. CDR3 nucleotides: TGTGCCAGCAGCGTAGGGGGGGCATCCTACAATGAGCAGTTCTTC.

J is TRBJ2-2 and V is TRBV30, with D unresolved. Per the germline V gene, CDR1 is GTSNPN and CDR2 is SVGIG (reference sequence). Trimming stripped 0 bases from V and 2 bases from J, with 13 bases between. The CDR3 runs to 16 residues. The CDR3 nucleotides read TGTGCCTGGAGTGTAATGACTTTAATTAACACCGGGGAGCTGTTTTTT. It codes for CAWSVMTLINTGELFF.

The chain couples TRBV10-3 to TRBJ1-1, with TRBD1 as a possible D gene (5 bases). Germline V CDR1 and CDR2: ENHRY, SYGVKD. This CDR3 is 13 amino acids long. Trimming cost V 8 bases and J 5 bases, with 15 bases left between them. Written as DNA, the CDR3 is TGTGCCATCGGTGTAGGGGATCGGACTGAAGCTTTCTTT. Translating it yields CAIGVGDRTEAFF.

The J gene is TRBJ2-7, the V gene TRBV7-2; D unresolved. CDR3 size: 14 residues. V gave up 2 bases and J gave up 2 bases, with 10 bases separating them. Germline CDR1 reads SGHTA; CDR2 reads FQGNSA. This CDR3 reads CASSLWLPPYEQYF. The CDR3 region has the DNA TGTGCCAGCAGCTTATGGCTCCCACCCTACGAGCAGTACTTC. The complete variable domain, with remaining parts taken from reference TRBV7-2 and TRBJ2-7, reads GAGVSQSPSNKVTEKGKDVELRCDPISGHTALYWYRQSLGQGLEFLIYFQGNSAPDKSGLPSDRFSAERTGGSVSTLTIQRTQQEDSAVYLCASSLWLPPYEQYFGPGTRLTVT.

The chain is built from TRBV30 and TRBJ2-6, with 11 bases aligning to TRBD2. Looked up from germline, CDR1 is GTSNPN and CDR2 is SVGIG (reference sequence). The CDR3 runs 20 residues. J lost 1 base, V lost 0 bases, and 11 bases had no gene match. The DNA of the CDR3 is TGTGCCTGGAGTGTTATAAGAACTAGCGGGAGAGGGTCTGGGGCCAACGTCCTGACTTTC. As protein: CAWSVIRTSGRGSGANVLTF.

The chain has TRBV19 and TRBJ2-7, with D perhaps given as TRBD1 or TRBD2 (5 bases each). Germline V gene sequence: CDR1 LNHDA, CDR2 SQIVND (reference sequence). V was cut by 1 base and J by 7 bases, with 11 bases left in between. The CDR3 runs to 13 residues. DNA for the CDR3: TGTGCCAGTAGTATAGCGGGGACGAGGGAGCAGTACTTC. It translates to CASSIAGTREQYF.

This chain connects TRBV20-1 to TRBJ1-1, with D hard to call. This CDR3 spans 11 amino acids. V lost 6 bases, J lost 5 bases, and 10 bases lay in between. Germline V gives CDR1 DFQATT, CDR2 SNEGSKA (reference sequence). CDR3 in DNA: TGCAGTGCCCCGATACAGACTGAAGCTTTCTTT. It translates to CSAPIQTEAFF.

The J gene is TRBJ1-1, the V gene TRBV15, with D unresolved. Germline assignment: CDR1 LNHNV and CDR2 YYDKDF (reference sequence). This CDR3 contains 13 residues. V lost 1 base, J lost 3 bases, and 6 bases lay in between. The chain's CDR3 is CATSRALDTEAFF. For the CDR3, the DNA is TGTGCCACCAGCAGAGCATTGGACACTGAAGCTTTCTTT.

The chain uses TRBV9 and TRBJ1-6; unclear D gene. Germline lookup yields CDR1 SGDLS and CDR2 YYNGEE. V was trimmed by 0 bases and J by 0 bases, leaving 10 bases between them. The length of the CDR3 is 17 residues. CDR3 sequence reads: CASSVASSSSYNSPLHF. The CDR3 coding sequence is TGTGCCAGCAGCGTAGCTTCGTCTTCCTCCTATAATTCACCCCTCCACTTT. Combining the CDR3 with reference TRBV9 and TRBJ1-6 gives the whole variable domain DSGVTQTPKHLITATGQRVTLRCSPRSGDLSVYWYQQSLDQGLQFLIQYYNGEERAKGNILERFSAQQFPDLHSELNLSSLELGDSALYFCASSVASSSSYNSPLHFGNGTRLTVT.

The chain carries TRBV6-5 and TRBJ1-1, with D perhaps matching TRBD1 (6 bases). Looked up from germline, CDR1 is MNHEY and CDR2 is SVGAGI. Trimming removed 4 bases from V and 8 bases from J, with 17 bases in between. This CDR3 is 14 amino acids long. The CDR3 DNA follows: TGTGCCAGCAGTTCGCGCCAGGACAGTTTGGAAGCTTTCTTT. Its translation is CASSSRQDSLEAFF.

The chain recombines TRBV5-6 with TRBJ2-1, with 9 bases that match TRBD1. V lost 0 bases to trimming and J lost 4 bases; unmatched junction nucleotides: 8. This CDR3 region has 17 residues. Germline V CDR1 and CDR2: SGHDT, YYEEEE. The CDR3 DNA reads TGTGCCAGCAGCTTGGGTTACAGGGGGCGCAGGTACAATGAGCAGTTCTTC. It codes for CASSLGYRGRRYNEQFF.

This chain connects TRBV5-1 to TRBJ1-1; 7 bases are shared with TRBD1. CDR3 length equals 15 residues. V shed 5 bases and J 1 base; nucleotides not matched to a gene: 8. Germline CDR1 and CDR2: SGHRS and YFSETQ. In DNA form, the CDR3 reads TGCGCCAGCAGACCCCAGGGGGAATGGAACACTGAAGCTTTCTTT. It codes for CASRPQGEWNTEAFF.

The chain uses TRBV5-5 and TRBJ2-1, with TRBD2 identical over 14 bases. Germline values: CDR1 SGHKS, CDR2 YYEKEE (reference sequence). The CDR3 is made up of 16 amino acids. V lost 3 bases, J lost 7 bases, and 6 bases stayed unmatched. In DNA form, the CDR3 reads TGTGCCAGCAGCTCGCCGGGACTAGCGGGAGTGAATGAGCAGTTCTTC. Translation gives CASSSPGLAGVNEQFF. The whole variable domain, remainder taken from reference TRBV5-5 and TRBJ2-1, is DAGVTQSPTHLIKTRGQQVTLRCSPISGHKSVSWYQQVLGQGPQFIFQYYEKEERGRGNFPDRFSARQFPNYSSELNVNALLLGDSALYLCASSSPGLAGVNEQFFGPGTRLTVL.

This chain links TRBV5-1 with TRBJ2-2; possibly TRBD1 or TRBD2 for D (6 bases each). Germline V gene lookup returns CDR1 SGHRS and CDR2 YFSETQ. V lost 4 bases to trimming and J lost 2 bases, with 9 bases between them. The CDR3 is made up of 14 amino acids. The CDR3, as DNA: TGCGCCAGCAGCGCGGGACAAAACACCGGGGAGCTGTTTTTT. Protein: CASSAGQNTGELFF.

The chain couples TRBV4-2 to TRBJ1-2; D is undetermined. Germline V gene data show CDR1 as LGHNA and CDR2 as YNFKEQ. This CDR3 has 16 amino acids. The V gene lost 1 base and the J gene lost 2 bases, with 14 bases spanning the gap. The CDR3 loop reads CASSQGVGVLNYGYTF. CDR3 in DNA: TGTGCCAGCAGCCAAGGGGTAGGAGTATTGAACTATGGCTACACCTTC.